A selection of T cell receptor beta chains follows, all from one sample in a study of T cell repertoires in cytomegalovirus infection. TCRdb reprocessed the reads with MiXCR, giving one entry per CDR3 protein. Of some 200,000 distinct CDR3 sequences listed, 38% are singletons. These receptors' antigens are unknown. The source material was CD8+ T cells from cultured PBMCs, sampled from culture after CMV antigen stimulation. These TCRs come from a human donor in good health (CMV status not recorded). Some clones in this sample may be carry-over from other donors' samples. CDR3s include the opening cysteine and the closing phenylalanine or tryptophan. Fields, in order: J gene, V gene, CDR3 length, CDR3 protein.

TRBJ1-1	TRBV20-1	14	CSARRQAPNTEAFF
TRBJ1-1	TRBV12-3/TRBV12-4	13	CASTVTGSTEAFF
TRBJ1-5	TRBV6-1	15	CASSEWGGSNQPQHF
TRBJ2-1	TRBV12-3/TRBV12-4	12	CASKREGNEQFF
TRBJ1-3	TRBV7-6	15	CASSQDTTAGNTIYF
TRBJ2-1	TRBV10-3	16	CAISELAEGVYNEQFF
TRBJ2-3	TRBV7-6	16	CASSSGIGGGADTQYF
TRBJ2-1	TRBV27	12	CASSFSGYVQFF
TRBJ2-7	TRBV12-3/TRBV12-4	18	CASSPDIPREGEVYEQYF
TRBJ2-1	TRBV28	16	CASNFFIAGTYNEQFF
TRBJ2-1	TRBV12-3/TRBV12-4	14	CASTWAGAYNEQFF
TRBJ2-1	TRBV5-1	15	CASSPRWRAHNEQFF
TRBJ1-6	TRBV28	14	CASRAGEGPRPLHF
TRBJ1-3	TRBV10-3	14	CASEAVSSGNTIYF
TRBJ1-6	TRBV7-6	16	CASSQQSPGRTSPLHF
TRBJ1-4	TRBV7-6	16	CASSSMTGDSNEKLFF
TRBJ2-1	TRBV7-3	12	CASSPGSDEQFF
TRBJ1-4	TRBV7-9	14	CASSIQGANEKLFF
TRBJ2-5	TRBV19	18	CASTIGLAGGLYQETQYF
TRBJ2-2	TRBV27	16	CASSLWGLANTGELFF
TRBJ1-2	TRBV19	15	CASSIRWDRDSGYTF